This T cell receptor beta chain stems from a study of blood T cell repertoires in COVID-19. Across the study: Sources were T cells, B-cell-depleted T cells, or PBMCs; the material itself was cDNA or gDNA.

The study drew participants aged about 18 to 95 years from 20 to 30 US areas. The method was immunoSEQ multiplex PCR; TCRdb's version includes in-frame clones alone and lacks a portion of them. The table shows about 360,000 clones, with about 90% occurring only once. The sequencing input was PBMCs or T cells enriched from blood (not recorded which). This sequence originates from a man in his thirties or forties who had recovered from COVID-19.

In nucleotides, the CDR3 is TGTGCCAGCTCACCACCTTCAGGGATTTATGGCTACACCTTC. It encodes CASSPPSGIYGYTF. The chain employs TRBV18 and TRBJ1-2, with a tentative D call TRBD1 (5 bases). V dropped 0 bases and J dropped 5 bases, with 10 bases sitting between them. Germline V lookup: CDR1 KGHSH, CDR2 LQKENI. CDR3 length: 14 amino acids.